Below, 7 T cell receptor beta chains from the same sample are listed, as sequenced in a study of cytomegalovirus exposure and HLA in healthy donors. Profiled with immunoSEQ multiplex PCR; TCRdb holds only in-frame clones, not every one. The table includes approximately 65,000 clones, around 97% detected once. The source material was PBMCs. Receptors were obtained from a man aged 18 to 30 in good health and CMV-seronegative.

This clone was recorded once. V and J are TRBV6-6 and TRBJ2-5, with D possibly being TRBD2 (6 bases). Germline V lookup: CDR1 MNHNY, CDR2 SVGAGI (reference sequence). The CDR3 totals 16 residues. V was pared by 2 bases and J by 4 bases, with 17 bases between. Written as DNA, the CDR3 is TGTGCCAGCAGTTACCCAGTTGGGGGGTTCAGAGAGACCCAGTACTTC. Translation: CASSYPVGGFRETQYF.

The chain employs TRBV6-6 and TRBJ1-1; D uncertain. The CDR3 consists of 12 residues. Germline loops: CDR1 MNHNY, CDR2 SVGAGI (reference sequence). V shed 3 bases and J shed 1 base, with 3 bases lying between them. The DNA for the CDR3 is TGTGCCAGCAGTTATAAGAACACTGAAGCTTTCTTT. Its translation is CASSYKNTEAFF.

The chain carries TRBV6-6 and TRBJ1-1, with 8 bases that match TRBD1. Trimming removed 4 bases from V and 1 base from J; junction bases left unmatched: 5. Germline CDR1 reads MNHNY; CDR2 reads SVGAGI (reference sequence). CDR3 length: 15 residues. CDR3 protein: CASSSQGAGNTEAFF. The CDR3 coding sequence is TGTGCCAGCAGTTCTCAGGGGGCTGGGAACACTGAAGCTTTCTTT.

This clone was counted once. Here the CDR3 reads CASSYSTVTDSYEQYF. DNA for the CDR3: TGTGCCAGCAGTTACTCGACAGTGACCGACTCCTACGAGCAGTACTTC. The J gene is TRBJ2-7, the V gene TRBV6-5, with D maybe TRBD1 (5 bases). This CDR3 region has 16 residues. Deletions cut 0 bases from V and 0 bases from J, with 12 bases between. Germline CDR1 and CDR2: MNHEY and SVGAGI.

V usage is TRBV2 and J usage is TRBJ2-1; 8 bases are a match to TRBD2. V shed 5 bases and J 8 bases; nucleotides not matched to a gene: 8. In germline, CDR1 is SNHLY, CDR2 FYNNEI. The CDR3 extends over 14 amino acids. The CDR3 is CASSPPAGDDEQFF. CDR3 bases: TGTGCCAGCAGTCCCCCAGCGGGAGACGATGAGCAGTTCTTC.

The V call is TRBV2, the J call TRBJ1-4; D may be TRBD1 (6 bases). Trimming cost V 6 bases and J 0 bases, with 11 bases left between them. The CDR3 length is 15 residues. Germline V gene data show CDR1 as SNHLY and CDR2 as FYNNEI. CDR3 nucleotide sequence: TGTGCCAGCAGAATCACAGGGACAACTAATGAAAAACTGTTTTTT. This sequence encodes CASRITGTTNEKLFF.

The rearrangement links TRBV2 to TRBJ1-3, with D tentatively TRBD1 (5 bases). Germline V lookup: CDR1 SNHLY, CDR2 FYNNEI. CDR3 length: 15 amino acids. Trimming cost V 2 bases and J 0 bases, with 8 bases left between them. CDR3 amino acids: CASSELTVSGNTIYF. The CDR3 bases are TGTGCCAGCAGTGAATTGACAGTCTCTGGAAACACCATATATTTT.